This T cell receptor (beta chain) was profiled in a study of CXCR3-negative and CXCR3-positive naive CD8 T cells. Study conclusions and caveats: Most assays used freshly isolated PBMCs, as cryopreservation partially reduced CXCR3.

The CDR3 covers 11 residues. Germline V CDR1 and CDR2: SQVTM, ANQGSEA. cDNA libraries for TRB were generated by 5' RACE incorporating UMI labels. TCRdb processed the 5' RACE reads again and assigns one entry to each CDR3 protein, with no DNA. The sample totals about 30,000 distinct CDR3 sequences. On this clonotype: As yet, its antigen is unknown.

Sequenced material: memory CD8+ T cells from blood. This receptor was taken from a human donor in good health. Some clones in this sample may be carry-over from other donors' samples. This chain joins TRBV29-1 and TRBJ2-7. CDR3 residues: CSVGGIYEQYF.